Presented here are 4 T cell receptor beta chains from one specimen sequenced in a study of blood T cells in healthy people across ages. With a J-beta primer mix and a sample-barcoded 5' primer, a second PCR ran roughly 6 to 12 cycles. TCRdb re-derived calls from the 5' RACE reads in MiXCR, one entry per CDR3 protein. The sample lists about 620,000 distinct CDR3 sequences, under 65% occurring once. The sequenced sample consisted of blood. The receptors originated from a woman aged 80 or over in good health.

The chain uses TRBV3-1 and TRBJ2-5; D remains unclear. CDR1 and CDR2 from the germline V gene are LGHDT and YNNKEL (reference sequence). The CDR3 length is 14 residues. V dropped 2 bases and J dropped 1 base, with 8 bases sitting between them. DNA of the CDR3: TGTGCCAGCAGCCAATTTCTGGGCCAAGAGACCCAGTACTTC. Protein: CASSQFLGQETQYF.

This clonotype was picked up many times. A much larger clone lies one base from this, so it may be a read error. The V gene is TRBV6-6, the J gene TRBJ1-4, with 7 bases identical to TRBD1. J was trimmed by 0 bases and V by 6 bases; bases with no gene match: 4. This CDR3 contains 15 residues. CDR1 is MNHNY, CDR2 SVGAGI, per germline (reference sequence). CDR3 bases: TGTGCCAGCAGACCAGGGGGGGCAACTAATGAAAAACTGTTTTTT. This sequence encodes CASRPGGATNEKLFF.

V gene TRBV20-1 combines with J gene TRBJ2-5; TRBD1 agrees at 9 bases. The end of the DNA fits TRBJ2-7 better, so the J call may be wrong. There are 15 residues in the CDR3. The germline CDR1 and CDR2 sequences are DFQATT and SNEGSKA (reference sequence). CDR3 amino acids: CSARAATGTGHEQYF. The CDR3, as DNA: TGCAGTGCTAGAGCCGCGACAGGGACAGGGCACGAGCAGTACTTC.

V and J are TRBV20-1 and TRBJ2-3; TRBD2 might be the D (5 bases). Germline values: CDR1 DFQATT, CDR2 SNEGSKA (reference sequence). V gave up 5 bases and J gave up 2 bases, with 17 bases separating them. The CDR3 contains 15 residues. The DNA for the CDR3 is TGCAGTGCTCGTGACTCGGACTTTTACACAGATACGCAGTATTTT. Translated: CSARDSDFYTDTQYF.